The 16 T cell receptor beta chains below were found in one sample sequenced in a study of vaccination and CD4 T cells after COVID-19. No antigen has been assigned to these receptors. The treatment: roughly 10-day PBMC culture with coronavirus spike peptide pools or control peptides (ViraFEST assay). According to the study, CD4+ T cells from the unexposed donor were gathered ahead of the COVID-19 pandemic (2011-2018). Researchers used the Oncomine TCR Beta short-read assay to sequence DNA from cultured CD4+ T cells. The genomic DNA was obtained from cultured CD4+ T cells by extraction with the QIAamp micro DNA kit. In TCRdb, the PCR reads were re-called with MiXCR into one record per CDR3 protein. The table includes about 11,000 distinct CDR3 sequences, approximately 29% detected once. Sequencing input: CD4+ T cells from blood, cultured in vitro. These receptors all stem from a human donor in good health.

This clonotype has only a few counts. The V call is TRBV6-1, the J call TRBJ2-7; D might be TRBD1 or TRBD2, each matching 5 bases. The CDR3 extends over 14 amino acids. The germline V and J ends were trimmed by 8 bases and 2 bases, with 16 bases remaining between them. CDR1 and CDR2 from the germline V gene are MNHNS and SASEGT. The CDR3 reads CASWRAGLPYEQYF. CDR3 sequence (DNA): TGTGCCAGCTGGCGGGCAGGGCTCCCCTACGAGCAGTACTTC.

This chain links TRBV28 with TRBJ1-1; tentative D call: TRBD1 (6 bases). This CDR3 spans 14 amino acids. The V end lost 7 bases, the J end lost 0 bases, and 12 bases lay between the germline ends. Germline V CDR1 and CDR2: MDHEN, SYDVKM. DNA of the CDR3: TGTGCCAGCAATCCACAGGGCCTGAACACTGAAGCTTTCTTT. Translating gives CASNPQGLNTEAFF. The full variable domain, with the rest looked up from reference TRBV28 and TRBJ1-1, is DVKVTQSSRYLVKRTGEKVFLECVQDMDHENMFWYRQDPGLGLRLIYFSYDVKMKEKGDIPEGYSVSREKKERFSLILESASTNQTSMYLCASNPQGLNTEAFFGQGTRLTVV.

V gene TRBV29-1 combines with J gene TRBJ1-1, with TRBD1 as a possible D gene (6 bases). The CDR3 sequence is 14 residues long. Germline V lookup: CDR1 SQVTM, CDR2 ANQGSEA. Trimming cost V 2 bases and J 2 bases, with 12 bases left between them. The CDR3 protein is CSVESRGANTEAFF. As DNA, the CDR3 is TGCAGCGTTGAAAGTCGGGGGGCAAACACTGAAGCTTTCTTT.

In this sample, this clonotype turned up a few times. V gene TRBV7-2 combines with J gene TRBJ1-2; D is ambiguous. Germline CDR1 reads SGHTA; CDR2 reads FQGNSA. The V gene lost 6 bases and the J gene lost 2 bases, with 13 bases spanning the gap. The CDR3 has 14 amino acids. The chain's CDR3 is CASRSLAANYGYTF. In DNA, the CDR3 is TGTGCCAGCAGGTCTTTGGCAGCGAACTATGGCTACACCTTC.

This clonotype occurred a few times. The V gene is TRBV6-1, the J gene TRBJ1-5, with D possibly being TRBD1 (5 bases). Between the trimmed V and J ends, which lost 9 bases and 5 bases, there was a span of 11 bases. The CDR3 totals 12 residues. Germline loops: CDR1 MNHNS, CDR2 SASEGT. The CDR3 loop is CASGEGDQPQHF. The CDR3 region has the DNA TGTGCCAGTGGGGAAGGGGATCAGCCCCAGCATTTT.

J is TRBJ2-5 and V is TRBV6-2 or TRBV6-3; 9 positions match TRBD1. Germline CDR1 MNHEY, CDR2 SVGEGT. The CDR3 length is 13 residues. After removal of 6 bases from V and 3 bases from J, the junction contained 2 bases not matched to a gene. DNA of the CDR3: TGTGCCAGCAGACGGACAGGGGAAGAGACCCAGTACTTC. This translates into CASRRTGEETQYF.

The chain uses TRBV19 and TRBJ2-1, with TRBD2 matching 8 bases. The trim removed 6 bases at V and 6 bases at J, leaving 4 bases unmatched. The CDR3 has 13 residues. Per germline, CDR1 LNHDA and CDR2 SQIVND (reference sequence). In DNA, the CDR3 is TGTGCCAGTAGCGGGGGGGCTCTCAATGAGCAGTTCTTC. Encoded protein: CASSGGALNEQFF.

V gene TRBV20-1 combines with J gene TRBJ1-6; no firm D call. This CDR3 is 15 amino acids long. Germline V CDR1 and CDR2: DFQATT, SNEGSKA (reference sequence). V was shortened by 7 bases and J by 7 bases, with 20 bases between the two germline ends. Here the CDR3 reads CSVSPWAVGNSPLHF. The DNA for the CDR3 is TGCAGTGTTTCGCCGTGGGCTGTCGGAAATTCACCCCTCCACTTT.

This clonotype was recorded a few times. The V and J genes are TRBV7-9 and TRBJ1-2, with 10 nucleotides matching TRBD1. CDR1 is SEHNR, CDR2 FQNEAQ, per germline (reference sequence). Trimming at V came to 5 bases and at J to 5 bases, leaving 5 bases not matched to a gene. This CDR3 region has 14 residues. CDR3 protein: CASSPGQGEYGYTF. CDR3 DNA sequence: TGTGCCAGCAGCCCAGGACAGGGGGAGTATGGCTACACCTTC. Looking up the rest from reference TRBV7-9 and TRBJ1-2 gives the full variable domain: DTGVSQNPRHKITKRGQNVTFRCDPISEHNRLYWYRQTLGQGPEFLTYFQNEAQLEKSRLLSDRFSAERPKGSFSTLEIQRTEQGDSAMYLCASSPGQGEYGYTFGSGTRLTVV.

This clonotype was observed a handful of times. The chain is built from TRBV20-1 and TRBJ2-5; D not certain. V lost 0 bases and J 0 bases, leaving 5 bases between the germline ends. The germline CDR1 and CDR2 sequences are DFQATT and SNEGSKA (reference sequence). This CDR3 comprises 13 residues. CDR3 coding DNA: TGCAGTGCTAGAGATCAGTACCAAGAGACCCAGTACTTC. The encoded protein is CSARDQYQETQYF.

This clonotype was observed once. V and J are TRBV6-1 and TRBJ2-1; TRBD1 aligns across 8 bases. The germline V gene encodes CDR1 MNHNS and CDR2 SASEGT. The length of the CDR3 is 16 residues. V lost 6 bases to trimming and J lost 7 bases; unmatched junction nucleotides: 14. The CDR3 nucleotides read TGTGCCAGCAGATTCCAAGGACAGGGTACTTGGAATGAGCAGTTCTTC. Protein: CASRFQGQGTWNEQFF.

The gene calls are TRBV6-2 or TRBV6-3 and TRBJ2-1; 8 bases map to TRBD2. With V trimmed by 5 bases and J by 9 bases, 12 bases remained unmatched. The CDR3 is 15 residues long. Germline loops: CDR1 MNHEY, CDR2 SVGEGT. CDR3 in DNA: TGTGCCAGCAGTATTAGCGGGAACCGAATAGCTGAGCAGTTCTTC. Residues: CASSISGNRIAEQFF.

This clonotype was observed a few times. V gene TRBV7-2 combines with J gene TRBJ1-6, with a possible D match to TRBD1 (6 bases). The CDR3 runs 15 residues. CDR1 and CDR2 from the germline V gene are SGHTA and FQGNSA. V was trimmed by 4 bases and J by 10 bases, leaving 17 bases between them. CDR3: CASSSTNTGLSPLHF. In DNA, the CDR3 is TGTGCCAGCAGCTCCACCAATACAGGGCTATCACCCCTCCACTTT.

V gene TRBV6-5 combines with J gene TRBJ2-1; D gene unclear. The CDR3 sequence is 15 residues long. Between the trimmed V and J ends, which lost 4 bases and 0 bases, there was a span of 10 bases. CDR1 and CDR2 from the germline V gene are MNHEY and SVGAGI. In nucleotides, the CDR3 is TGTGCCAGCAGTTTGACGTCGGGCTCCTACAATGAGCAGTTCTTC. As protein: CASSLTSGSYNEQFF.

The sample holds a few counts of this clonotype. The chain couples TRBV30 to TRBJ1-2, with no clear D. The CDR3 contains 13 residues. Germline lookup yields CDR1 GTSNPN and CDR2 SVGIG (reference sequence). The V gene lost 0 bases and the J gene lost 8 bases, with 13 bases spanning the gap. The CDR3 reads CAWSVSTAEGYTF. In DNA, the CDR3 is TGTGCCTGGAGTGTGAGTACGGCAGAAGGCTACACCTTC.

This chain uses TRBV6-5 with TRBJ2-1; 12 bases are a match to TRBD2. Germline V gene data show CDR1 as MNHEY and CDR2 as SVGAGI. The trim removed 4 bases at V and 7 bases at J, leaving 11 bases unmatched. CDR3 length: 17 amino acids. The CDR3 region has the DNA TGTGCCAGCAGTTCGCGACGGACTAGCGGGAACCGGAATGAGCAGTTCTTC. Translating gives CASSSRRTSGNRNEQFF.